Described below is a single T cell receptor (beta chain) sequence and its context. Its antigen is not known. As to time point: blood 2 weeks post-SBRT. Treatment noted: 15 Gy SBRT to primary tumor, nephrectomy 4 weeks later. Serial blood draws occurred at baseline and 2 and 4 weeks post-SBRT. These data originate in a study of radiation and T cells in renal cell carcinoma. For the study at large: Nephrectomy followed 15 Gy stereotactic body radiation by 4 weeks.

Assay used: immunoSEQ multiplex PCR; TCRdb lists only in-frame clones, some missing. The table lists 150,000 or so clones, roughly 89% of them singletons. Study findings and constraints: No pretreatment tumor biopsies were available for baseline clonotypes. Top tumor clonotypes rose in blood 2 weeks post-radiation, then contracted.

Trimming removed 0 bases from V and 7 bases from J, with 15 bases in between. The CDR3 sequence is 16 residues long. The chain couples TRBV23-1 to TRBJ2-2, with a tentative D call TRBD1 (6 bases). TRBV23-1 is classed as an ORF, of uncertain function. This material consisted of blood, taken from a patient whose treatment included radiotherapy and nephrectomy. The sequence derives from a woman in her fifties or sixties with renal cell carcinoma. CDR3 in amino acids: CASSQSKQGEDGELFF. CDR3 nucleotides: TGCGCCAGCAGTCAATCGAAACAGGGTGAGGACGGGGAGCTGTTTTTT.